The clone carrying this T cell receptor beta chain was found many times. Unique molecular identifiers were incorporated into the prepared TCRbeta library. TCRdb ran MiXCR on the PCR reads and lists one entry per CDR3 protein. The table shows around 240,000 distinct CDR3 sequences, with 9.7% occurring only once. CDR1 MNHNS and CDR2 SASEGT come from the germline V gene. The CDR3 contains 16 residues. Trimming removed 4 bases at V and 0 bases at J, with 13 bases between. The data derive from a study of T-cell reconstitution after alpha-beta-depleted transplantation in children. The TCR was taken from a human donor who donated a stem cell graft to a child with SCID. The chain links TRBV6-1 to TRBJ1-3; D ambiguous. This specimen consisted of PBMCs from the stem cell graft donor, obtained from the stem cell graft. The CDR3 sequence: CASSGTVSSSGNTIYF. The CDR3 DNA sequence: TGTGCCAGCAGTGGAACGGTCTCGAGCTCTGGAAACACCATATATTTT.